This T cell receptor (beta chain) emerged from a study of response to subunit inactivated influenza vaccine. The germline V gene encodes CDR1 LNHNV and CDR2 YYDKDF (reference sequence). Trimming cost V 1 base and J 3 bases; bases outside gene matches: 4. This CDR3 is built from 15 residues. TCRdb passed the RT-PCR reads through MiXCR, listing each CDR3 protein once. The table records over 650,000 distinct CDR3 sequences, under 20% of them present only once. The V gene is TRBV15, the J gene TRBJ2-5, with TRBD1 matching over 8 bases. This sample comprised PBMCs from blood, obtained about 5 days after vaccination. The sequence came from a man aged 45-60 years who received an inactivated influenza vaccine. The CDR3, as DNA: TGTGCCACCAGCAGAGTTGCGACAGGGGAAGAGACCCAGTACTTC. It is translated as CATSRVATGEETQYF.